The 14 T cell receptor beta chains reported below all come from one sample, sequenced in a study of cytomegalovirus exposure and HLA in healthy donors (dated by TCRdb to about 2017). Library preparation used the immunoSEQ multiplex PCR assay. The multiplex PCR relied on a mix of 60 forward primers for TCR Vbeta segments and 13 reverse primers for TCR Jbeta segments. In TCRdb, the immuneACCESS table is reduced to in-frame sequences with V and J assigned. These tables do not hold every clone; where another copy was compared, an unresolved V gene accounts for under half, and the others remain unexplained. The sample yields 200,000 or so clones; 80% to 85% were counted once. The top ten hold about 0.25% of the sample. Sequences were obtained from PBMCs. Source of these receptors: a boy younger than 18 in good health and CMV-seronegative.

This clone was picked up one time. The chain is built from TRBV6-5 and TRBJ1-2; 8 bases are shared with TRBD1. With 4 bases clipped from V and 7 bases from J, the junction kept 11 bases outside the gene matches. This CDR3 is 15 amino acids long. Germline V gene lookup returns CDR1 MNHEY and CDR2 SVGAGI. CDR3 loop: CASSSDRDASSGYTF. CDR3 nucleotides: TGTGCCAGCAGTTCGGACAGGGATGCATCTAGTGGCTACACCTTC.

The chain joins TRBV21-1 to TRBJ1-2. TRBV21-1 is a recognized pseudogene. The CDR3 covers 14 residues. The CDR3 region has the DNA TGTGCCAGCAGCAAAGGAGGGGAGGAGGGGGGCTACACCTTC. Translated, it gives CASSKGGEEGGYTF.

The rearrangement joins TRBV4-1 to TRBJ1-5, with TRBD1 identical over 9 bases. Looked up from germline, CDR1 is MGHRA and CDR2 is YSYEKL. V trimming: 0 bases; J trimming: 2 bases; junction bases outside the gene matches: 2. The length of the CDR3 is 16 residues. The CDR3 loop reads CASSQEQGAGNQPQHF. In nucleotides, the CDR3 is TGCGCCAGCAGCCAAGAACAGGGGGCGGGCAATCAGCCCCAGCATTTT.

V and J are TRBV6-6 and TRBJ1-2; D may be TRBD1 (6 bases). V was trimmed by 2 bases and J by 12 bases, leaving 13 bases between them. Germline loops: CDR1 MNHNY, CDR2 SVGAGI (reference sequence). The CDR3 has 12 residues. The CDR3 DNA reads TGTGCCAGCAGTTACGCGGTAACAGGGAACACCTTC. It yields the protein CASSYAVTGNTF.

This chain links TRBV30 with TRBJ2-7, with D possibly TRBD1 on 5 matching bases. CDR1 GTSNPN and CDR2 SVGIG come from the germline V gene (reference sequence). Trimming removed 1 base at V and 5 bases at J, with 12 bases between. The CDR3 runs to 13 residues. The CDR3 DNA reads as TGTGCCTGGAGTGAATCCAGGGCCCACGAGCAGTACTTC. Protein product: CAWSESRAHEQYF.

The chain has TRBV4-2 and TRBJ2-7; D unclear. The CDR3 is made up of 13 amino acids. V was cut by 0 bases and J by 6 bases, with 9 bases left in between. The germline gives CDR1 LGHNA, CDR2 YNFKEQ. DNA for the CDR3: TGTGCCAGCAGCCAAGATTTAGTTTTCGAGCAGTACTTC. This translates into CASSQDLVFEQYF.

The rearrangement joins TRBV19 to TRBJ1-2; no clear D. The CDR3 is 15 residues long. In germline, CDR1 is LNHDA, CDR2 SQIVND (reference sequence). Trimming left V 1 base short and J 1 base short, with 10 bases between. The chain's CDR3 is CASSIAAQLNYGYTF. CDR3 nucleotide sequence: TGTGCCAGTAGTATAGCGGCACAGCTTAACTATGGCTACACCTTC.

In this sample, this clone turned up a few times. The CDR3 coding sequence is TGCGCCAGCAGCCCGACAGCAAGCTCTGGAAACACCATATATTTT. Its translation is CASSPTASSGNTIYF. The genes are TRBV10-2 and TRBJ1-3, with D possibly TRBD1 on 5 matching bases. The CDR3 runs 15 residues. Germline-derived CDR1 and CDR2 are WSHSY and SAAADI. Trimming pared 6 bases from V and 0 bases from J, leaving 12 bases between.

The V call is TRBV4-1, the J call TRBJ2-7; 10 positions match TRBD2. Losses at the gene ends were 4 bases for V and 2 bases for J; bases not matched to a gene: 8. Per the germline V gene, CDR1 is MGHRA and CDR2 is YSYEKL. There are 16 residues in the CDR3. Written as DNA, the CDR3 is TGCGCCAGCAGCCTAGGGACTAGCGTCTCTACCTACGAGCAGTACTTC. Amino acids: CASSLGTSVSTYEQYF.

The chain carries TRBV5-4 and TRBJ2-3; tentative D call: TRBD1 (6 bases). This CDR3 contains 14 residues. The V gene's germline CDR1 is SGHNT and CDR2 YYREEE (reference sequence). Trimming removed 3 bases from V and 6 bases from J, with 14 bases in between. The CDR3 DNA reads as TGTGCCAGCAGCTCCATTCAAACAGGGGATACGCAGTATTTT. Translation gives CASSSIQTGDTQYF. Complete variable domain (other parts from reference TRBV5-4 and TRBJ2-3): ETGVTQSPTHLIKTRGQQVTLRCSSQSGHNTVSWYQQALGQGPQFIFQYYREEENGRGNFPPRFSGLQFPNYSSELNVNALELDDSALYLCASSSIQTGDTQYFGPGTRLTVL.

This sequence joins TRBV14 and TRBJ2-5; 9 bases map to TRBD2. With V trimmed by 1 base and J by 5 bases, 8 bases remained unmatched. Germline V gene sequence: CDR1 SGHDN, CDR2 FVKESK. The CDR3 covers 16 residues. The CDR3 is CASSQGPGLAWETQYF. CDR3 DNA: TGTGCCAGCAGCCAAGGACCGGGACTAGCCTGGGAGACCCAGTACTTC.

The chain couples TRBV10-3 to TRBJ1-2; tentatively, D is TRBD1 (6 bases). Germline values: CDR1 ENHRY, CDR2 SYGVKD. Trimming removed 4 bases at V and 0 bases at J, with 15 bases between. The CDR3 runs to 16 residues. This CDR3 is CAISVTKDSTNYGYTF. Here the CDR3 DNA reads TGTGCCATCAGTGTAACAAAGGACAGTACTAACTATGGCTACACCTTC.

This sequence joins TRBV27 and TRBJ2-5; TRBD1 matches 8 bases. The ends lost 5 bases at V and 5 bases at J; junction bases unmatched: 25. This CDR3 contains 20 residues. Per the germline V gene, CDR1 is MNHEY and CDR2 is SMNVEV (reference sequence). In DNA, the CDR3 is TGTGCCAGCAGTATAAAGGGACAGGTAGACCCAGGTTGGAAGTCGGAGACCCAGTACTTC. Translated: CASSIKGQVDPGWKSETQYF.

The chain uses TRBV27 and TRBJ1-1, with 11 nucleotides matching TRBD1. V shed 8 bases and J 3 bases; nucleotides not matched to a gene: 2. The CDR3 contains 13 residues. Germline CDR1 is MNHEY and CDR2 is SMNVEV (reference sequence). CDR3 nucleotide sequence: TGTGCCAGCCGGACAGGGGGCTACACTGAAGCTTTCTTT. Residues: CASRTGGYTEAFF.